The clone carrying this TCR beta chain was counted once. The antigen is not known. This sample is drawn from a study of T-cell reconstitution after alpha-beta-depleted transplantation in children. Unique molecular identifiers were used in preparing the TCRbeta library. In TCRdb, the PCR reads were re-called with MiXCR into one record per CDR3 protein. The table has about a million distinct CDR3 sequences, about 26% seen once; the top ten hold roughly 27%. General study points: The study traced high day-60 TCRbeta diversity in some patients to surviving recipient T cells and thymic progenitors. The authors attributed T-cell counts and diversity one year after transplant mostly to newly produced T cells. After transplant, at about two months, alpha-beta T cells were reportedly derived from several hundred expanded graft clones.

Sequencing used PBMCs, mostly from graft donor cells, obtained 360 days after TCRalphabeta/CD19-depleted stem cell transplant. The TCR sequence derives from a boy younger than two who had a stem cell transplant for SCID, so the T cells may come from the graft donor.

CDR3 in amino acids: CASSLRQVYGYTF. The CDR3 DNA reads as TGTGCCAGCAGTTTGCGACAGGTATATGGCTACACCTTC. The rearrangement joins TRBV12-3 or TRBV12-4 to TRBJ1-2, with D perhaps matching TRBD1 (6 bases). Trimming cost V 3 bases and J 5 bases, with 10 bases left between them. The CDR3 is 13 residues long.